The 16 T cell receptor beta chains in this list originate from one sample, sequenced in a study of identical twins (dated by TCRdb to 2016 to 2017). The method was 5' RACE. Instrument used: Illumina HiSeq 2000. TCRdb's own reprocessing of the public reads used fastp at Q25 and MiXCR and kept productive beta chains. Every entry covers one CDR3 protein and lists the most common genes and DNA from its rows. For this sample there are 750,000 to 950,000 distinct CDR3 sequences; 10% to 15% appear just once. The ten largest clones represent about 1.6% of the sample. This sample was shared with a second study, whose subject was yellow fever vaccine responses in identical twins.

Sequenced sample: PBMCs. The receptors were gathered from a woman aged 18-29 years in good health.

Only a few counts were recorded for this clonotype. This chain links TRBV12-3 or TRBV12-4 with TRBJ2-2; D call uncertain. The germline V and J ends were trimmed by 7 bases and 2 bases, with 11 bases remaining between them. CDR3 size: 14 residues. The CDR3 sequence: CASTKGINTGELFF. DNA for the CDR3: TGTGCCAGCACGAAAGGGATCAACACCGGGGAGCTGTTTTTT.

V gene TRBV27 combines with J gene TRBJ2-5; 11 nucleotides agree with TRBD1. Germline CDR1 MNHEY, CDR2 SMNVEV (reference sequence). V shed 5 bases and J 5 bases; nucleotides not matched to a gene: 4. The length of the CDR3 is 14 residues. CDR3 sequence reads: CASSHRDRGETQYF. CDR3 DNA: TGTGCCAGCAGTCATCGGGACAGGGGGGAGACCCAGTACTTC.

The chain is built from TRBV5-6 and TRBJ2-6; D remains unclear. The CDR3 consists of 12 residues. The V and J ends lost 2 bases and 7 bases respectively, with 4 bases between them. Germline V CDR1 and CDR2: SGHDT, YYEEEE. This CDR3 is CASSFTANVLTF. CDR3 coding DNA: TGTGCCAGCAGCTTTACCGCCAACGTCCTGACTTTC.

J is TRBJ2-2 and V is TRBV6-5, with D possibly called TRBD1 or TRBD2 (5 bases each). The CDR3 sequence is 14 residues long. V lost 6 bases, J lost 3 bases, and 11 bases lay in between. Germline lookup yields CDR1 MNHEY and CDR2 SVGAGI. The CDR3 protein is CASSYRRHTGELFF. DNA for the CDR3: TGTGCCAGCAGCTACAGGAGGCACACCGGGGAGCTGTTTTTT.

This clonotype was detected only a few times. The chain has TRBV4-2 and TRBJ2-3; D gene ambiguous. The V and J ends lost 1 base and 2 bases respectively, with 10 bases between them. This CDR3 has 15 residues. CDR1 is LGHNA, CDR2 YNFKEQ, per germline. The CDR3 sequence: CASSQGKGLTDTQYF. The CDR3 DNA reads TGTGCCAGCAGCCAAGGGAAGGGTCTCACAGATACGCAGTATTTT.

This clonotype was detected only a few times. The V and J genes are TRBV10-1 and TRBJ2-1, with 10 bases that match TRBD2. The germline gives CDR1 WNHNN, CDR2 SYGVQD (reference sequence). The V and J ends lost 4 bases and 9 bases, in that order; junction bases with no gene match: 9. CDR3 length: 15 residues. CDR3 nucleotide sequence: TGCGCCAGCAGTGGCCTAGCGGGAGAGGGAGGTGAGCAGTTCTTC. Translation gives CASSGLAGEGGEQFF.

In its sample, this clonotype was seen many times. J is TRBJ2-2 and V is TRBV2; tentatively, D is TRBD2 (7 bases). Germline values: CDR1 SNHLY, CDR2 FYNNEI. With 9 bases removed from V and 4 bases from J, the gap between germline ends came to 15 bases. The CDR3 has 14 amino acids. CDR3 bases: TGTGCCAGGAATTACAGGGAGGGCACCGGGGAGCTGTTTTTT. This codes for CARNYREGTGELFF.

This clonotype was detected many times. V gene TRBV14 combines with J gene TRBJ1-6, with D uncertain. V shed 3 bases and J shed 1 base, with 4 bases lying between them. The CDR3 has 14 amino acids. The germline V gene encodes CDR1 SGHDN and CDR2 FVKESK. The CDR3 DNA is TGTGCCAGCAGCCAGGGTTCCTATAATTCACCCCTCCACTTT. Amino acids: CASSQGSYNSPLHF.

This clonotype was detected ten times or more. The CDR3 DNA reads TGTGCCAGCACCCTTCAGGAAAACACTGAAGCTTTCTTT. Its protein product is CASTLQENTEAFF. The genes are TRBV12-3 or TRBV12-4 and TRBJ1-1; D not certain. The CDR3 totals 13 residues. V was pared by 7 bases and J by 2 bases, with 11 bases between.

The chain has TRBV24-1 and TRBJ2-7, with D maybe TRBD2 (6 bases). The CDR3 contains 16 residues. Trimming left V 3 bases short and J 5 bases short, with 19 bases between. Germline V gives CDR1 KGHDR, CDR2 SFDVKD. CDR3 in amino acids: CATSDPRGGGQNEQYF. DNA of the CDR3: TGTGCCACCAGTGATCCTCGAGGTGGAGGGCAGAACGAGCAGTACTTC.

As DNA, the CDR3 is TGTGCCAGCAGCCAAGGGTTGTGGGAGAGCCCGAATGAGCAGTTCTTC. Translation gives CASSQGLWESPNEQFF. This chain uses TRBV4-2 with TRBJ2-1; weak D call: TRBD2 (5 bases). V lost 1 base and J lost 7, with 17 bases in between. Germline CDR1 LGHNA, CDR2 YNFKEQ. The CDR3 is made up of 16 amino acids.

V gene TRBV20-1 combines with J gene TRBJ2-3; TRBD2 agrees at 8 bases. The germline V gene encodes CDR1 DFQATT and CDR2 SNEGSKA (reference sequence). V dropped 0 bases and J dropped 6; count of bases not matched to a gene: 14. CDR3 size: 17 residues. CDR3 residues: CSARDGGLAGTLDTQYF. The CDR3 DNA is TGCAGTGCTAGAGATGGGGGATTAGCGGGGACATTGGATACGCAGTATTTT.

The gene calls are TRBV2 and TRBJ2-5; the D call may be TRBD1 or TRBD2 (6 bases each). Trimming took 8 bases from V and 2 from J, leaving 24 bases between them. This CDR3 contains 17 residues. Germline values: CDR1 SNHLY, CDR2 FYNNEI. The CDR3 region is CASGAIGGGLLQETQYF. The CDR3 DNA is TGTGCCAGCGGAGCTATCGGGGGCGGCCTCTTACAAGAGACCCAGTACTTC.

This clonotype has more than one count but fewer than ten. The V call is TRBV5-1, the J call TRBJ2-1; 15 positions match TRBD2. CDR1 and CDR2 (germline): SGHRS, YFSETQ. The V and J ends lost 1 base and 9 bases, in that order; junction bases with no gene match: 8. The CDR3 extends over 17 amino acids. Written as DNA, the CDR3 is TGCGCCAGCAGCTTGAACGGACTAGCGGGGGGGCCCGGTGAGCAGTTCTTC. As protein: CASSLNGLAGGPGEQFF.

Ten or more counts support this clonotype. The V gene is TRBV5-1, the J gene TRBJ2-1; 12 bases line up with TRBD2. Losses at the gene ends were 7 bases for V and 4 bases for J; bases not matched to a gene: 9. The CDR3 runs 16 residues. Germline V lookup: CDR1 SGHRS, CDR2 YFSETQ. The CDR3 DNA reads as TGCGCCAGCCGCAAACTAGCGGGAGGTCGGTACAATGAGCAGTTCTTC. Its protein is CASRKLAGGRYNEQFF.

As concerns this clonotype: One end of the junction does not line up with germline, which may come from a read error. The chain has TRBV2 and TRBJ2-5, with TRBD2 matching 10 bases. The CDR3 runs to 14 residues. Germline V gene data show CDR1 as SNHLY and CDR2 as FYNNEI. The CDR3: CGSGRVGYQETQYF. In nucleotides, the CDR3 is TGTGGCAGCGGGAGGGTCGGGTACCAAGAGACCCAGTACTTC. The full variable domain, with the rest looked up from reference TRBV2 and TRBJ2-5, is EPEVTQTPSHQVTQMGQEVILRCVPISNHLYFYWYRQILGQKVEFLVSFYNNEISEKSEIFDDQFSVERPDGSNFTLKIRSTKLEDSAMYFCGSGRVGYQETQYFGPGTRLLVL.